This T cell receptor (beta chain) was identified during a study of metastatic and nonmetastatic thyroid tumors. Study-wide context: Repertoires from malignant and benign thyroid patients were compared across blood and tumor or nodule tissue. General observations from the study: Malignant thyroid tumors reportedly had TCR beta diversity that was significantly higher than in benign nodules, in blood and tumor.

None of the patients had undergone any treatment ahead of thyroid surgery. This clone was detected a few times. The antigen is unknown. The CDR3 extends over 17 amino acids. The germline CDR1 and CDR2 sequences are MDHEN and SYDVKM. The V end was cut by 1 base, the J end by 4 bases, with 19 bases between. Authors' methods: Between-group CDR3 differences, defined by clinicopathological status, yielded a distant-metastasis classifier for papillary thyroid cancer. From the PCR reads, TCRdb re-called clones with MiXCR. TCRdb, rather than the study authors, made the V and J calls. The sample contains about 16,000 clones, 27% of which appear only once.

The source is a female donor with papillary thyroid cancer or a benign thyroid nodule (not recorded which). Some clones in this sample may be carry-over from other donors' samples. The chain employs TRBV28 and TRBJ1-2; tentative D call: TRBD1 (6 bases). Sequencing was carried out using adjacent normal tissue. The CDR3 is CASSLSLLDRTPYGYTF. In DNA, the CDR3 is TGTGCCAGCAGTTTATCACTCCTTGACAGGACTCCCTATGGCTACACCTTC.